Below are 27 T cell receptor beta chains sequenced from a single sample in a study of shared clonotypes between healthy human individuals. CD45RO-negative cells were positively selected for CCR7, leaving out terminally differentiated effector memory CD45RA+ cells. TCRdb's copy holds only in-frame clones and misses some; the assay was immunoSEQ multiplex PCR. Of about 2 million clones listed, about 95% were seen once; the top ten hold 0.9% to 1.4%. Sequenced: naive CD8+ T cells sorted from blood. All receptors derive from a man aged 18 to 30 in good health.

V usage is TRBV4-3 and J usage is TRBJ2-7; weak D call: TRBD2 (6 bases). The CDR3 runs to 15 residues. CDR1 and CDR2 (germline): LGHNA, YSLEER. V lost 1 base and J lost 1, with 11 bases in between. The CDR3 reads CASSQGDSGSYEQYF. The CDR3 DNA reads TGCGCCAGCAGCCAAGGGGATAGCGGATCCTACGAGCAGTACTTC.

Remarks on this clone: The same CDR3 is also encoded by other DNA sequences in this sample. The CDR3 is CAWSVLGEKLFF. In DNA form, the CDR3 reads TGTGCCTGGAGTGTACTAGGGGAAAAACTGTTTTTT. The chain combines TRBV30 with TRBJ1-4; no reliable D call. This CDR3 region has 12 residues. Deletions cut 0 bases from V and 8 bases from J, with 7 bases between. Germline assignment: CDR1 GTSNPN and CDR2 SVGIG (reference sequence).

In DNA form, the CDR3 reads TGTGCCAGCAGCCCGGGGACAGAATCACCCCTCCACTTT. Protein: CASSPGTESPLHF. The V call is TRBV13, the J call TRBJ1-6; TRBD1 agrees at 7 bases. The CDR3 has 13 residues. Germline V gene lookup returns CDR1 PRHDT and CDR2 FYEKMQ (reference sequence). After removal of 5 bases from V and 10 bases from J, the junction contained 5 bases not matched to a gene. The whole variable domain, remainder taken from reference TRBV13 and TRBJ1-6, is AAGVIQSPRHLIKEKRETATLKCYPIPRHDTVYWYQQGPGQDPQFLISFYEKMQSDKGSIPDRFSAQQFSDYHSELNMSSLELGDSALYFCASSPGTESPLHFGNGTRLTVT.

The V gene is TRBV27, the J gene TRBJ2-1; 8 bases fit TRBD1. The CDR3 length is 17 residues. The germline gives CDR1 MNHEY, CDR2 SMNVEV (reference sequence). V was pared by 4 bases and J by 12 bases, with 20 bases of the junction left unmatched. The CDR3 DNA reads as TGTGCCAGCAGTTCCACCCCCCCCCGGGACAGGTTCGTGGGGCAGTTCTTC. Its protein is CASSSTPPRDRFVGQFF.

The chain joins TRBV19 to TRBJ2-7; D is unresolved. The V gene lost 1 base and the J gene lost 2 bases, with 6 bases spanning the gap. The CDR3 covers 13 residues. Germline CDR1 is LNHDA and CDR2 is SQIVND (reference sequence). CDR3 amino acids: CASSIAMTYEQYF. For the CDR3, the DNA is TGTGCCAGTAGTATAGCCATGACCTACGAGCAGTACTTC.

As DNA, the CDR3 is TGCGCCAGCAGCCAAGTATCCCCGTTGGGGGTCAATCAGCCCCAGCATTTT. It encodes CASSQVSPLGVNQPQHF. The chain is built from TRBV4-1 and TRBJ1-5, with D perhaps matching TRBD1 (5 bases). CDR1 MGHRA and CDR2 YSYEKL come from the germline V gene. Trimming stripped 1 base from V and 3 bases from J, with 16 bases between. This CDR3 has 17 residues.

The CDR3 protein is CASSPQTGVNTEAFF. CDR3 coding DNA: TGTGCCAGCAGTCCGCAGACAGGCGTGAACACTGAAGCTTTCTTT. The chain carries TRBV27 and TRBJ1-1; D perhaps matches TRBD1 (6 bases). The V gene's germline CDR1 is MNHEY and CDR2 SMNVEV (reference sequence). V was clipped by 5 bases and J by 0 bases, with 13 bases between them. The CDR3 loop spans 15 amino acids.

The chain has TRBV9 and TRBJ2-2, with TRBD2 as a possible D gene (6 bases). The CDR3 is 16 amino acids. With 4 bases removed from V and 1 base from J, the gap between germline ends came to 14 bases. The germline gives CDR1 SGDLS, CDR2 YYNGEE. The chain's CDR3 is CASSPSPGENTGELFF. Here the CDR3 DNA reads TGTGCCAGCAGCCCCTCCCCGGGAGAGAACACCGGGGAGCTGTTTTTT.

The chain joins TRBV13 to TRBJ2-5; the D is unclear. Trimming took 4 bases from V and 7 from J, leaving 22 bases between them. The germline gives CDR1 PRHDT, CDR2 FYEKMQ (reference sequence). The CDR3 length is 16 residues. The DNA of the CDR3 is TGTGCCAGCAGCTCCACCCGGCTCAATCTAGGCGGGACCCAGTACTTC. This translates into CASSSTRLNLGGTQYF.

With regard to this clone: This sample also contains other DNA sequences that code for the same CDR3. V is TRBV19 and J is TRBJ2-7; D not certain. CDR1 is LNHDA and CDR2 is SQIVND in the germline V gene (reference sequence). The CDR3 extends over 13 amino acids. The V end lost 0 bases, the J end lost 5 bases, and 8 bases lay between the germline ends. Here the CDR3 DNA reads TGTGCCAGTAGTATAGATTTGGAAAACGAGCAGTACTTC. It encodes CASSIDLENEQYF.

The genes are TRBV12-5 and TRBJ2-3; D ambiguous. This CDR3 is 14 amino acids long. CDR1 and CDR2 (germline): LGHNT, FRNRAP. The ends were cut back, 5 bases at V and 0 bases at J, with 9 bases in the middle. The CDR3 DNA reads TGTGCTAGTGGTCCAATCGACAGCACAGATACGCAGTATTTT. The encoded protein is CASGPIDSTDTQYF.

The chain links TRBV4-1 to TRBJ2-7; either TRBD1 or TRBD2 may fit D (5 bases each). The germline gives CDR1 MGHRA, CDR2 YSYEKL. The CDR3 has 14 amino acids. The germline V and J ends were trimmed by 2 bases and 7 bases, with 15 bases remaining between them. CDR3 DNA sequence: TGCGCCAGCAGCCAAAAATCGGGACCATGGGAGCAGTACTTC. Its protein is CASSQKSGPWEQYF.

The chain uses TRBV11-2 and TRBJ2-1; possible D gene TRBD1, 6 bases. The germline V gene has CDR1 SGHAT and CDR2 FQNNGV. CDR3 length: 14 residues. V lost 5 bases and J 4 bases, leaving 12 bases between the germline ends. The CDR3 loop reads CASSALGQYNEQFF. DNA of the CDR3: TGTGCCAGCAGCGCACTAGGACAGTACAATGAGCAGTTCTTC. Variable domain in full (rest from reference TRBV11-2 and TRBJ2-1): EAGVAQSPRYKIIEKRQSVAFWCNPISGHATLYWYQQILGQGPKLLIQFQNNGVVDDSQLPKDRFSAERLKGVDSTLKIQPAKLEDSAVYLCASSALGQYNEQFFGPGTRLTVL.

The CDR3 spells CASSRSTDTQYF. CDR3 bases: TGTGCCAGCAGCCGGAGCACAGATACGCAGTATTTT. The chain joins TRBV7-6 to TRBJ2-3, with unresolved D. Germline-derived CDR1 and CDR2 are SGHVS and FNYEAQ. Trimming stripped 5 bases from V and 0 bases from J, with 3 bases between. The CDR3 extends over 12 amino acids.

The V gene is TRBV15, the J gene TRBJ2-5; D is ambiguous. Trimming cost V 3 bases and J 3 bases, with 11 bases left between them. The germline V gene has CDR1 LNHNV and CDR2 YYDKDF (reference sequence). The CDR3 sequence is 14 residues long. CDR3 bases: TGTGCCACCAGCAGTCGACTTGCAGAAGAGACCCAGTACTTC. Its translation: CATSSRLAEETQYF.

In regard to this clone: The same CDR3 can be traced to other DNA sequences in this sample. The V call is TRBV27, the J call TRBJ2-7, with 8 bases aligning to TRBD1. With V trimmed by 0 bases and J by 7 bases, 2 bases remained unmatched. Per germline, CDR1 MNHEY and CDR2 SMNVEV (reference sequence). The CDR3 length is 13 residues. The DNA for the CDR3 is TGTGCCAGCAGTTTATCCACAGGGGGAGAGCAGTACTTC. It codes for CASSLSTGGEQYF.

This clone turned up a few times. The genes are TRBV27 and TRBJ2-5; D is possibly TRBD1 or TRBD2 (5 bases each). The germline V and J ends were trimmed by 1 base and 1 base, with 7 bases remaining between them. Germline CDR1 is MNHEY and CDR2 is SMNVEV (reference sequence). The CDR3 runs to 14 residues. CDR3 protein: CASSLWGTQETQYF. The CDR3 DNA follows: TGTGCCAGCAGTTTATGGGGGACCCAAGAGACCCAGTACTTC.

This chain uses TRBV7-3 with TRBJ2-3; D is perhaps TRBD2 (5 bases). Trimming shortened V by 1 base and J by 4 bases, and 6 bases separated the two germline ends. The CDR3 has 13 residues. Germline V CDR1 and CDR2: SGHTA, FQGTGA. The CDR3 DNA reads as TGTGCCAGCAGCTTAAACGGGGCAGATACGCAGTATTTT. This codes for CASSLNGADTQYF. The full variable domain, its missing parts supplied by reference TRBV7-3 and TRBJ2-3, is GAGVSQTPSNKVTEKGKYVELRCDPISGHTALYWYRQSLGQGPEFLIYFQGTGAADDSGLPNDRFFAVRPEGSVSTLKIQRTERGDSAVYLCASSLNGADTQYFGPGTRLTVL.

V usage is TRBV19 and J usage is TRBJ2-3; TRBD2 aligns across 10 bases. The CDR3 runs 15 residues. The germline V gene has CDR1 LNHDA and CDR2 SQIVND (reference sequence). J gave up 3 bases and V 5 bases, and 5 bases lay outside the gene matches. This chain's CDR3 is CASSPQAGGTDTQYF. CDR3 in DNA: TGTGCCAGTAGTCCACAAGCGGGAGGGACAGATACGCAGTATTTT.

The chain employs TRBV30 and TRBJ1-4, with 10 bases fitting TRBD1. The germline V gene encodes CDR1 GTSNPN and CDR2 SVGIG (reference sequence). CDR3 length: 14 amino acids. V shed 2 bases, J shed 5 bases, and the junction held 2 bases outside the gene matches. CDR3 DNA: TGTGCCTGGAGTTTGGGACAGGGGAATGAAAAACTGTTTTTT. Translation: CAWSLGQGNEKLFF.

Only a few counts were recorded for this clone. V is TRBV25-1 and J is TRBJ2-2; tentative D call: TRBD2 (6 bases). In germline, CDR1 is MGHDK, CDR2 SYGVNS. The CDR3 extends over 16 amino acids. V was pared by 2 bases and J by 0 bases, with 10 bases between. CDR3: CASSERGGSNTGELFF. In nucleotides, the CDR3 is TGTGCCAGCAGTGAACGGGGAGGATCGAACACCGGGGAGCTGTTTTTT. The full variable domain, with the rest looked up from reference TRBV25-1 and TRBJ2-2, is EADIYQTPRYLVIGTGKKITLECSQTMGHDKMYWYQQDPGMELHLIHYSYGVNSTEKGDLSSESTVSRIRTEHFPLTLESARPSHTSQYLCASSERGGSNTGELFFGEGSRLTVL.

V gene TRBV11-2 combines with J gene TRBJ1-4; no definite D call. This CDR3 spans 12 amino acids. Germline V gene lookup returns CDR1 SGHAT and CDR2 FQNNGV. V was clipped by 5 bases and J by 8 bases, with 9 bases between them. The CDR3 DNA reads TGTGCCAGCAGCCCGGGAAACGAAAAACTGTTTTTT. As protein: CASSPGNEKLFF.

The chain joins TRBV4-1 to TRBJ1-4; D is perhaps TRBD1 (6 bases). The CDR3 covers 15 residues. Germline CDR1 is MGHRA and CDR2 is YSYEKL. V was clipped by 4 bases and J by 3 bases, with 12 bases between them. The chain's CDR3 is CASSREDSSNEKLFF. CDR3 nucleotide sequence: TGCGCCAGCAGCCGGGAGGACAGCTCTAATGAAAAACTGTTTTTT.

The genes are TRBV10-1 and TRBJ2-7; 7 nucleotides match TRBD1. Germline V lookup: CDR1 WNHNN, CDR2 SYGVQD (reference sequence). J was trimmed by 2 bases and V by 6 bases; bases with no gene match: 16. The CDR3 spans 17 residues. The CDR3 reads CASRDHLTGSFTYEQYF. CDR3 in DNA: TGCGCCAGCAGGGACCACTTGACAGGGAGTTTTACCTACGAGCAGTACTTC.

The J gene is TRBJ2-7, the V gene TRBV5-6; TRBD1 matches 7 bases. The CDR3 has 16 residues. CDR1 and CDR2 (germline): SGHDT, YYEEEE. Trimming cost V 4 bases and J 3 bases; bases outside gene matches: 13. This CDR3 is CASSSFTGERDYEQYF. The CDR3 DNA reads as TGTGCCAGCAGCAGTTTCACAGGGGAACGAGACTACGAGCAGTACTTC.

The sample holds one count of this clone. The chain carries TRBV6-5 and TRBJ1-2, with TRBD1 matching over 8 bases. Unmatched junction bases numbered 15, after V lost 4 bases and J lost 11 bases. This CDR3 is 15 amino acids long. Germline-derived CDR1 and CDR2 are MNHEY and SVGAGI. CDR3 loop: CASSSPARDRLSYTF. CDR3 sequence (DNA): TGTGCCAGCAGTTCACCGGCGCGGGACAGGCTCTCATACACCTTC.

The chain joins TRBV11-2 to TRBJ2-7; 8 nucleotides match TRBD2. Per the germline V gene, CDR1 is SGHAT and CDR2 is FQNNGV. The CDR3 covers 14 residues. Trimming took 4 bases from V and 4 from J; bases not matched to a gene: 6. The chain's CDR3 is CASSSGGPTYEQYF. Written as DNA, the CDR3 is TGTGCCAGCAGCTCGGGGGGGCCCACTTACGAGCAGTACTTC.